This T cell receptor (beta chain) originates from a study of blood T cell repertoires in COVID-19. Study-wide background: Samples came from the United States, Italy and Spain, spanning acute and convalescent COVID-19. From T cells, B-cell-depleted T cells, or PBMCs came the material, which was cDNA or gDNA.

Using immunoSEQ multiplex PCR, the repertoire was profiled, and TCRdb retains in-frame clones only, with some absent. This sample has around 70,000 clones; about four fifths occur once, and the top ten carry roughly a tenth. The CDR3 has 17 amino acids. The germline CDR1 and CDR2 sequences are SNHLY and FYNNEI. Trimming pared 3 bases from V and 0 bases from J, leaving 12 bases between. This chain uses TRBV2 with TRBJ2-6, with D perhaps TRBD2 (5 bases). The TCR sequence derives from a human donor in a cohort sampled during active COVID-19. The sample comprised peripheral blood. Here the CDR3 DNA reads TGTGCCAGCAGTGAGGGAAGAGGGAGCTCTGGGGCCAACGTCCTGACTTTC. Its translation: CASSEGRGSSGANVLTF.